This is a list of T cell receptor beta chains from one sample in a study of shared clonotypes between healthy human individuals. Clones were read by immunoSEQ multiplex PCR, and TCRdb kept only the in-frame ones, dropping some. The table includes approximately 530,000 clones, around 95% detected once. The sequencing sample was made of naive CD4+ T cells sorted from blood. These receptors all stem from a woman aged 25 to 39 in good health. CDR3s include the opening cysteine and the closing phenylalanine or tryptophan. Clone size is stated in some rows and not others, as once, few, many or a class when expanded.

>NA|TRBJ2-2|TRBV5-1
CASSLAGTGNPGELFF
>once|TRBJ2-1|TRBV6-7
CASSYGDRGRIEQFF
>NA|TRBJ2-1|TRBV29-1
CSVGGPRGDEQFF
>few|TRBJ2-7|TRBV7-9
CASSLGLGEQYF
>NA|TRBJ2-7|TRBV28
CASRGGPVYEQYF
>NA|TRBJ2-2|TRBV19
CASSGQGFTGELFF
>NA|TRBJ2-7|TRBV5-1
CASSGTSGGRVGEQYF
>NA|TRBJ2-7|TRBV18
CARTDEQYF
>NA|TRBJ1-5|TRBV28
CASSSYLAGPQHF
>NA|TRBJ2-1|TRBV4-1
CASSQIKWASGSPRVEQFF
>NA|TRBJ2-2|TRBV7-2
CASSRPSAYTGELFF
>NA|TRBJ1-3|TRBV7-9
CASSLGFRENTIYF
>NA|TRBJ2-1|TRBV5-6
CASTPPPPSDEQFF
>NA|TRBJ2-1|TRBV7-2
CASSLGVAGGLAGSEQFF
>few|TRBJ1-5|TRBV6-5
CASSRGIASNQPQHF
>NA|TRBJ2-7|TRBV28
CASSLGGRPSEQYF
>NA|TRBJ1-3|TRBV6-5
CASSYSANRSGNTIYF
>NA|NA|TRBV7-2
CASSLRQGYEQYF
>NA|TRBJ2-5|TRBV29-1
CSALDRGETQYF
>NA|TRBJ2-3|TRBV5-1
CASRTGTGNTDTQYF
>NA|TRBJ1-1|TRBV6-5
CASTTAPRATEAFF
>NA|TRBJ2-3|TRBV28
CASSLISGRSTDTQYF
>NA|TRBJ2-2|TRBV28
CATYNSNTGELFF
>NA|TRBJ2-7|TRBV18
CASSPLVIQASYEQYF
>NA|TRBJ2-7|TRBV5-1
CASRPGQAIYEQYF
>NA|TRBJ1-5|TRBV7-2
CASSLVADRNSNQPQHF
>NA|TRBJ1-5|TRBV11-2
CASSLDLRFSQPQHF
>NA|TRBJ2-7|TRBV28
CASSGPTSVGEQYF
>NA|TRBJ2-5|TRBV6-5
CASSSQGTYGQETQYF
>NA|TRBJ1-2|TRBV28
CASSSPGTGWYGYTF
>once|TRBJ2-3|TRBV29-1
CSVRHGVNTDTQYF
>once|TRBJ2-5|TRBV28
CATREGGVETQYF
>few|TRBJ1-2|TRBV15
CATSRDLGERGYTF
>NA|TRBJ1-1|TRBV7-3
CASSSEGRNTEAFF
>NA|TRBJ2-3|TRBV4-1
CASSQGTSSDTDTQYF
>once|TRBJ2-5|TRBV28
CASSLGTGSNGETQYF
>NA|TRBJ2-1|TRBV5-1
CASSFGRKGYNEQFF
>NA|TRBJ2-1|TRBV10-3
CAISERGRMNEQFF
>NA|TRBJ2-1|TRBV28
CASSLSGRDEQFF
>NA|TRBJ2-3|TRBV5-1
CASSLDRVATDTQYF
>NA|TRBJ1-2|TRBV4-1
CASSQPLIRRYYGYTF
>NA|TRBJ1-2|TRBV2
CASRTGRQGGGYTF
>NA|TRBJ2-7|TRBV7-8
CASSSGAYEQYF
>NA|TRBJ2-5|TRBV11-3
CASSLGGSETQYF
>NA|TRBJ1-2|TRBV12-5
CASGHGQSYGYTF
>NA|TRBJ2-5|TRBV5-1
CASSFIGSEETQYF
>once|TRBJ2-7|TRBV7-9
CASSSPASGSYEQYF
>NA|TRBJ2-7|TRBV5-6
CASSLRTGDYEQYF
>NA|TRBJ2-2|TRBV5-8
CASIPDWIRNTGELFF
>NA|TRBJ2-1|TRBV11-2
CASSLDEREQFF
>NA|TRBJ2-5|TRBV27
CASSLRGVETQYF
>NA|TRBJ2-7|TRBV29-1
CSVDQGRLGEQYF
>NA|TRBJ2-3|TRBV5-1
CASSLTPDTQYF
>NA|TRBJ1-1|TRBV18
CASSRDRLNTEAFF
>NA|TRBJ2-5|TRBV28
CASSLLAGGETQYF